The 22 T cell receptor beta chains reported below all come from one sample, sequenced in a study of blood T cell repertoires in COVID-19. Clones were sequenced by immunoSEQ multiplex PCR, and TCRdb holds only the in-frame ones, with some missing. Here the sample spans about 260,000 clones, around 80% being singletons. Sequenced material: peripheral blood. The receptor source for this set is a woman older than 75 with acute or convalescent COVID-19.

V is TRBV7-8 and J is TRBJ1-2; 11 nucleotides match TRBD1. After removal of 5 bases from V and 4 bases from J, the junction contained 12 bases not matched to a gene. The germline CDR1 and CDR2 sequences are SGHVS and FQNEAQ. The CDR3 has 17 residues. Here the CDR3 DNA reads TGTGCCAGCAGCCAAGGGACAGGGGGGGCCTCCCGCTATGGCTACACCTTC. Translated, it gives CASSQGTGGASRYGYTF. Drawing the rest from reference TRBV7-8 and TRBJ1-2, the complete variable domain is GAGVSQSPRYKVAKRGQDVALRCDPISGHVSLFWYQQALGQGPEFLTYFQNEAQLDKSGLPSDRFFAERPEGSVSTLKIQRTQQEDSAVYLCASSQGTGGASRYGYTFGSGTRLTVV.

This chain uses TRBV6-5 with TRBJ2-5; the match to TRBD2 covers 7 bases. The germline V gene has CDR1 MNHEY and CDR2 SVGAGI. V trimming: 8 bases; J trimming: 5 bases; junction bases outside the gene matches: 8. The CDR3 has 13 amino acids. CDR3: CASSRTRWETQYF. The CDR3 DNA follows: TGTGCCAGCTCTCGGACTAGGTGGGAGACCCAGTACTTC.

In the case of this clone: One end of the junction does not line up with germline, which may come from a read error. The gene calls are TRBV7-8 and TRBJ2-3; no reliable D call. This CDR3 region has 15 residues. CDR1 is SGHVS and CDR2 is FQNEAQ in the germline V gene. The CDR3 loop is CASSLMRYRTDTQYF. CDR3 in DNA: TGTGCCAGCAGCTTAATGCGGTACCGCACGGATACGCAGTATTTT.

The rearrangement links TRBV28 to TRBJ2-3; D might be TRBD1 (6 bases). CDR1 and CDR2 from the germline V gene are MDHEN and SYDVKM. Trimming took 4 bases from V and 0 from J, leaving 11 bases between them. The CDR3 extends over 15 amino acids. The DNA for the CDR3 is TGTGCCAGCAGTTCATGGGGGCGGAGCACAGATACGCAGTATTTT. Translated, it gives CASSSWGRSTDTQYF.

This clone appeared many times. This chain connects TRBV6-5 to TRBJ2-7, with D possibly TRBD1 on 6 matching bases. Germline assignment: CDR1 MNHEY and CDR2 SVGAGI. The CDR3 extends over 13 amino acids. V was shortened by 1 base and J by 6 bases, with 10 bases between the two germline ends. This CDR3 is CASSYLDRREQYF. CDR3 DNA: TGTGCCAGCAGTTACTTAGACAGGCGCGAGCAGTACTTC.

V is TRBV6-5 and J is TRBJ1-1, with TRBD1 identical over 9 bases. The V segment lost 7 bases and the J segment 1 base; nucleotides outside the gene matches: 7. CDR1 MNHEY and CDR2 SVGAGI come from the germline V gene. This CDR3 is 15 amino acids long. The CDR3 coding sequence is TGTGCCAGCATCCGACAGGGGGGGAGGAACACTGAAGCTTTCTTT. As protein: CASIRQGGRNTEAFF.

The chain is built from TRBV6-2 or TRBV6-3 and TRBJ2-7; a possible D gene is TRBD2 (5 bases). The V gene's germline CDR1 is MNHEY and CDR2 SVGEGT. The CDR3 length is 13 residues. V gave up 5 bases and J gave up 4 bases, with 12 bases separating them. CDR3 coding DNA: TGTGCCAGCAGTCCGGAGGTTTATTACGAGCAGTACTTC. Residues: CASSPEVYYEQYF.

This clone appeared once. The genes are TRBV5-1 and TRBJ2-3; 11 bases are a match to TRBD2. Germline assignment: CDR1 SGHRS and CDR2 YFSETQ. V lost 3 bases to trimming and J lost 1 base; unmatched junction nucleotides: 10. The CDR3 covers 18 residues. The CDR3 loop reads CASSSGTSGGGGTDTQYF. Here the CDR3 DNA reads TGCGCCAGCAGCTCTGGCACTAGCGGGGGAGGCGGCACAGATACGCAGTATTTT.

The genes are TRBV7-8 and TRBJ2-7; 11 nucleotides agree with TRBD2. Trimming removed 5 bases from V and 1 base from J; junction bases left unmatched: 7. The CDR3 length is 16 residues. Germline assignment: CDR1 SGHVS and CDR2 FQNEAQ. The CDR3 sequence is CASSTWTSGLSYEQYF. CDR3 coding DNA: TGTGCCAGCAGCACCTGGACTAGCGGGCTTTCCTACGAGCAGTACTTC.

The V gene is TRBV4-3, the J gene TRBJ1-2; 7 nucleotides agree with TRBD1. V gave up 1 base and J gave up 9 bases; unmatched junction bases: 11. Per the germline V gene, CDR1 is LGHNA and CDR2 is YSLEER. This CDR3 comprises 15 residues. The CDR3: CASSQADLTGSSYTF. Written as DNA, the CDR3 is TGCGCCAGCAGCCAAGCAGATTTGACAGGGTCGAGCTACACCTTC.

The chain recombines TRBV6-1 with TRBJ1-2; 12 bases agree with TRBD1. CDR3 length equals 16 residues. Germline-derived CDR1 and CDR2 are MNHNS and SASEGT. Trimming cost V 0 bases and J 7 bases; bases outside gene matches: 6. As DNA, the CDR3 is TGTGCCAGCAGTGAAGCCGGGACAGGGGGCGCGGTTGGCTACACCTTC. The encoded protein is CASSEAGTGGAVGYTF.

This rearrangement joins TRBV6-5 to TRBJ2-3; the match to TRBD2 covers 7 bases. V lost 6 bases, J lost 4 bases, and 10 bases stayed unmatched. Germline V CDR1 and CDR2: MNHEY, SVGAGI. The CDR3 has 15 amino acids. In DNA form, the CDR3 reads TGTGCCAGCAGCCCGAGAGGCGGGAGTCCAGATACGCAGTATTTT. Protein: CASSPRGGSPDTQYF.

This chain connects TRBV5-1 to TRBJ1-1, with unresolved D. CDR1 and CDR2 (germline): SGHRS, YFSETQ. The CDR3 contains 12 residues. V lost 1 base and J 6 bases, leaving 7 bases between the germline ends. The CDR3 sequence: CASSLPGAEAFF. CDR3 DNA sequence: TGCGCCAGCAGCTTGCCAGGCGCTGAAGCTTTCTTT.

The chain uses TRBV6-6 and TRBJ2-1; D is unclear. V lost 0 bases, J lost 12 bases, and 12 bases lay in between. The CDR3 is made up of 13 amino acids. Germline V gene data show CDR1 as MNHNY and CDR2 as SVGAGI (reference sequence). CDR3 sequence reads: CASSYSNAGGQFF. The CDR3 DNA is TGTGCCAGCAGTTACTCGAATGCAGGTGGGCAGTTCTTC.

The chain uses TRBV18 and TRBJ1-2; no clear D gene. V gave up 3 bases and J gave up 8 bases, with 28 bases separating them. The CDR3 sequence is 18 residues long. The V gene's germline CDR1 is KGHSH and CDR2 LQKENI. The CDR3 spells CASSPTEREGGHIGGYTF. CDR3 DNA sequence: TGTGCCAGCTCACCCACGGAGCGGGAGGGAGGGCATATAGGGGGCTACACCTTC. Together with reference TRBV18 and TRBJ1-2, the CDR3 gives the full variable domain: NAGVMQNPRHLVRRRGQEARLRCSPMKGHSHVYWYRQLPEEGLKFMVYLQKENIIDESGMPKERFSAEFPKEGPSILRIQQVVRGDSAAYFCASSPTEREGGHIGGYTFGSGTRLTVV.

The rearrangement links TRBV4-1 to TRBJ2-1; no definite D call. Germline-derived CDR1 and CDR2 are MGHRA and YSYEKL. The CDR3 has 16 residues. With 1 base removed from V and 8 bases from J, the gap between germline ends came to 18 bases. The CDR3 bases are TGCGCCAGCAGCCAAGCAGTTTCACTTGGCAGCGATGAGCAGTTCTTC. Amino acid sequence: CASSQAVSLGSDEQFF.

This clone occurred a few times. This chain joins TRBV3-1 (or the pseudogene TRBV3-2) and TRBJ1-1; D unresolved. CDR1 is LGHDT, CDR2 YNNKEL, per germline (reference sequence). The CDR3 extends over 12 amino acids. Trimming left V 4 bases short and J 7 bases short, with 10 bases between. The CDR3 DNA follows: TGTGCCAGCAGCCCAAACTCAGGTGAAGCTTTCTTT. Its protein is CASSPNSGEAFF.

This chain connects TRBV6-6 to TRBJ1-5, with D possibly being TRBD1 (5 bases). This CDR3 spans 16 amino acids. V shed 4 bases and J shed 0 bases, with 13 bases lying between them. CDR1 is MNHNY and CDR2 is SVGAGI in the germline V gene (reference sequence). CDR3 in amino acids: CASSSTRGDSNQPQHF. The CDR3 nucleotides read TGTGCCAGCAGTTCCACCCGGGGGGATAGCAATCAGCCCCAGCATTTT.

The rearrangement uses TRBV2 and TRBJ1-1; perhaps TRBD1 as D (6 bases). V was pared by 6 bases and J by 8 bases, with 19 bases between. Germline-derived CDR1 and CDR2 are SNHLY and FYNNEI. CDR3 size: 14 residues. CDR3 amino acids: CASRHRVVGAEAFF. CDR3 sequence (DNA): TGTGCCAGCAGACACAGGGTTGTGGGTGCAGAAGCTTTCTTT.

The chain combines TRBV29-1 with TRBJ2-1; the D gene is possibly TRBD2 (6 bases). CDR1 SQVTM and CDR2 ANQGSEA come from the germline V gene. CDR3 length: 13 amino acids. The V end was cut by 6 bases, the J end by 7 bases, with 16 bases between. The CDR3 loop is CSVVWSRGNEQFF. CDR3 nucleotides: TGCAGCGTCGTCTGGTCCCGGGGGAATGAGCAGTTCTTC.

This chain links TRBV18 with TRBJ2-7; a weak D match, TRBD2 (5 bases). The CDR3 contains 12 residues. From germline, CDR1 is KGHSH and CDR2 LQKENI. Trimming stripped 4 bases from V and 6 bases from J, with 10 bases between. The DNA of the CDR3 is TGTGCCAGCTCACAGGGAGTCTCCGAGCAGTACTTC. Protein: CASSQGVSEQYF.

In DNA, the CDR3 is TGCGCCAGCGGCGGGGGGGACTCTGGAAACACCATATATTTT. This encodes CASGGGDSGNTIYF. The rearrangement joins TRBV5-1 to TRBJ1-3; D may be TRBD1 (5 bases). The ends were cut back, 7 bases at V and 0 bases at J, with 11 bases in the middle. The CDR3 runs 14 residues. Germline V CDR1 and CDR2: SGHRS, YFSETQ. The full variable domain, with the rest looked up from reference TRBV5-1 and TRBJ1-3, is KAGVTQTPRYLIKTRGQQVTLSCSPISGHRSVSWYQQTPGQGLQFLFEYFSETQRNKGNFPGRFSGRQFSNSRSEMNVSTLELGDSALYLCASGGGDSGNTIYFGEGSWLTVV.